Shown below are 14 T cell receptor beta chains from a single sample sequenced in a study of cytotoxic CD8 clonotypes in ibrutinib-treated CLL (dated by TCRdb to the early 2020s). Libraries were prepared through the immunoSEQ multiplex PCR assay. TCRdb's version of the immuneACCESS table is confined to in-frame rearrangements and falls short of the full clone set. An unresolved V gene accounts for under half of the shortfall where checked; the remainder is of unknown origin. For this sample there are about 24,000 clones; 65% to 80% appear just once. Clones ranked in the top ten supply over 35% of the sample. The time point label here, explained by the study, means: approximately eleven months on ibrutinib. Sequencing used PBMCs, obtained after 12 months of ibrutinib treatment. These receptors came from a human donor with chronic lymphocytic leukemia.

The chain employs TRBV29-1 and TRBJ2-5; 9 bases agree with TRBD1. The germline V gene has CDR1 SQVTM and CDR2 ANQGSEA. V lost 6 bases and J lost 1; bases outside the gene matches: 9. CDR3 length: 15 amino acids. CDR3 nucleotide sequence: TGCAGCGTAGACGGAACAGGGGGCTCCCAAGAGACCCAGTACTTC. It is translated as CSVDGTGGSQETQYF.

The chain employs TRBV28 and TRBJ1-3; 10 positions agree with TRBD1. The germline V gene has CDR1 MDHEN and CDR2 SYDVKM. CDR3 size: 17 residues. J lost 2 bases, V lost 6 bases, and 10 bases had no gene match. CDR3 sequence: CASRPTGGMVAGNTIYF. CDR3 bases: TGTGCCAGCAGACCGACAGGGGGCATGGTAGCTGGAAACACCATATATTTT.

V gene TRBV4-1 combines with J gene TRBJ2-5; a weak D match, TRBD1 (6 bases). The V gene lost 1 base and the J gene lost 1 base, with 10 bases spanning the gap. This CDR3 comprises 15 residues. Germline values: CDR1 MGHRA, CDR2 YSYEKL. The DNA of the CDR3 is TGCGCCAGCAGCCAAGCCCGGGACATCCAAGAGACCCAGTACTTC. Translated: CASSQARDIQETQYF.

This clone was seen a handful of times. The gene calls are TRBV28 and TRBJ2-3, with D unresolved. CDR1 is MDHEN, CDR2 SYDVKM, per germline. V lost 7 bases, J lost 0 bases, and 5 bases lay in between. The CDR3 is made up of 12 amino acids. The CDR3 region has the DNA TGTGCCAGCACAGGTAGCACAGATACGCAGTATTTT. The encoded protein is CASTGSTDTQYF.

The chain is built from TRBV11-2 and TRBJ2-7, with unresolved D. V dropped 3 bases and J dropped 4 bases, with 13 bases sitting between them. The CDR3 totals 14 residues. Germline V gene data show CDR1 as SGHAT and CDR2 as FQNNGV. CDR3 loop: CASSLGSGGYEQYF. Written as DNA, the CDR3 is TGTGCCAGCAGCTTGGGGTCCGGCGGATACGAGCAGTACTTC. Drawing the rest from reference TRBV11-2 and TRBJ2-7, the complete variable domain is EAGVAQSPRYKIIEKRQSVAFWCNPISGHATLYWYQQILGQGPKLLIQFQNNGVVDDSQLPKDRFSAERLKGVDSTLKIQPAKLEDSAVYLCASSLGSGGYEQYFGPGTRLTVT.

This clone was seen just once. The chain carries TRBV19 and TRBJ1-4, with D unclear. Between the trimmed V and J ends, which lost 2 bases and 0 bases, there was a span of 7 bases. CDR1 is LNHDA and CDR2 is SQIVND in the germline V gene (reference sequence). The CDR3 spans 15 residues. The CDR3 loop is CASSIFGATNEKLFF. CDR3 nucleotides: TGTGCCAGTAGTATATTCGGAGCAACTAATGAAAAACTGTTTTTT.

The CDR3 DNA is TGTGCCAGCAGTTTTAGTTCCCATGGGAACACCGGGGAGCTGTTTTTT. It encodes CASSFSSHGNTGELFF. The chain employs TRBV25-1 and TRBJ2-2; D gene uncertain. The CDR3 contains 16 residues. Trimming stripped 5 bases from V and 1 base from J, with 14 bases between. The germline CDR1 and CDR2 sequences are MGHDK and SYGVNS. The variable domain in full, with the rest retrieved from reference TRBV25-1 and TRBJ2-2, is EADIYQTPRYLVIGTGKKITLECSQTMGHDKMYWYQQDPGMELHLIHYSYGVNSTEKGDLSSESTVSRIRTEHFPLTLESARPSHTSQYLCASSFSSHGNTGELFFGEGSRLTVL.

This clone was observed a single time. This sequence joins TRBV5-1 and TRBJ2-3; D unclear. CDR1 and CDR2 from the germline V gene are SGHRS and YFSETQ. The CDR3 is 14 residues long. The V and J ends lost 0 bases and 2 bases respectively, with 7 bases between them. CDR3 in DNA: TGCGCCAGCAGCTTGGACCAGGCCACAGATACGCAGTATTTT. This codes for CASSLDQATDTQYF.

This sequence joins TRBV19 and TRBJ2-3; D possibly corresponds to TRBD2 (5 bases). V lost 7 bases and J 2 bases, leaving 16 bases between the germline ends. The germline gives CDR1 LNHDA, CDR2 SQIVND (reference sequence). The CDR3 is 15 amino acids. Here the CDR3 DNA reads TGTGCCAGTACCGAGGGAGACGGCTACACAGATACGCAGTATTTT. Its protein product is CASTEGDGYTDTQYF.

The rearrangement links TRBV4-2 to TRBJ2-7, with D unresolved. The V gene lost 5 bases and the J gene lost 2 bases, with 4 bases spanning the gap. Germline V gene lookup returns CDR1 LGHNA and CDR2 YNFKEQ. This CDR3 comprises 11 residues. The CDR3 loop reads CASSAAYEQYF. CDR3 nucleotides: TGTGCCAGCAGCGCCGCCTACGAGCAGTACTTC.

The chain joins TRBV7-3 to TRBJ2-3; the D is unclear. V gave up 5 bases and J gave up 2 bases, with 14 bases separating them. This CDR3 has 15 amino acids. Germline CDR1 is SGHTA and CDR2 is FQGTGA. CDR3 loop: CASSRPFATTDTQYF. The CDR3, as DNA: TGTGCCAGCAGCCGACCTTTCGCGACCACAGATACGCAGTATTTT.

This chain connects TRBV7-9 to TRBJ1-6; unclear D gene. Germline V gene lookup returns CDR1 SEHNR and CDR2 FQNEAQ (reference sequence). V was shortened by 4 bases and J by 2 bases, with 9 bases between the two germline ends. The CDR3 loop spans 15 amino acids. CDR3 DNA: TGTGCCAGCAGCTCCCGATCTACCTATAATTCACCCCTCCACTTT. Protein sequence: CASSSRSTYNSPLHF. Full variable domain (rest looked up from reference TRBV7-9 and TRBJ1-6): DTGVSQNPRHKITKRGQNVTFRCDPISEHNRLYWYRQTLGQGPEFLTYFQNEAQLEKSRLLSDRFSAERPKGSFSTLEIQRTEQGDSAMYLCASSSRSTYNSPLHFGNGTRLTVT.

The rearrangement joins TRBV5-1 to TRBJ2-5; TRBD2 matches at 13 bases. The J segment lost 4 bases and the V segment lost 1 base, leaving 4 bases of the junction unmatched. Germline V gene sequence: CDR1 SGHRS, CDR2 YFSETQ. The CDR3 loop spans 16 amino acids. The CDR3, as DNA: TGCGCCAGCAGCTTGTCCGGGACTAGCGGGGTAGAGACCCAGTACTTC. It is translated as CASSLSGTSGVETQYF.

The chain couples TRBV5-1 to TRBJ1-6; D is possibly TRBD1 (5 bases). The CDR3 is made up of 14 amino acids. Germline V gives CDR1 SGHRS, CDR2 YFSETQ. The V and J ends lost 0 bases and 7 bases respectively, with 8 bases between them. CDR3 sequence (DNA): TGCGCCAGCAGCTTGGGGGGGGACAATTCACCCCTCCACTTT. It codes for CASSLGGDNSPLHF.